The clone carrying this T cell receptor beta chain came up a few times. As yet, its antigen is unknown. The data were obtained in a study of a mutant IDH1 vaccine in newly diagnosed glioma. Across the whole study: Treated individuals were around 60% male and approximately 40% female, averaging roughly 38 years of age. Participants attended visit V12, the safety follow-up, at week 35, and then attended visit V13 at week 47.

Time point denoted: week 47, end of study. Vaccination comprised doses that each held 300 ug of mutant IDH1 20-mer peptide, plus topical imiquimod. Sequencing used immunoSEQ multiplex PCR; TCRdb keeps in-frame clones, though not all of them. The table shows roughly 32,000 clones, with around nine tenths occurring only once. The sequencing here drew on PBMCs, taken from a glioma patient whose treatment included an IDH1 peptide vaccine. This clonotype originated in a man in his forties with glioma.

CDR3 DNA sequence: TGTGCCAGTCGCTCGACAGGGGAAACTGAAGCTTTCTTT. This gives the protein CASRSTGETEAFF. The chain employs TRBV19 and TRBJ1-1; 8 bases map to TRBD1. The CDR3 totals 13 residues. J was trimmed by 5 bases and V by 8 bases; bases with no gene match: 7. Germline CDR1 is LNHDA and CDR2 is SQIVND (reference sequence).